The entry below gives a single T cell receptor beta chain sequence along with its context. Its target is not known. The sample belongs to a study of early T cells in non-severe SARS-CoV-2 infection. Overall study: Unsorted whole blood bulk RNA was sequenced, with unpaired chains. Regarding the study as a whole: Lookups in VDJdb leaned toward anti-spike CD8 responses and missed private and CD4 specificities.

This CDR3 has 13 residues. The germline V gene encodes CDR1 SQVTM and CDR2 ANQGSEA. Unique molecular identifier tags were affixed to discrete cDNA molecules. MiXCR, applied by TCRdb to the 5' RACE reads, yields one record per CDR3 protein. The sample carries tens of thousands of distinct CDR3 sequences, over 9.5% recorded once. Source material: whole blood. V and J are TRBV29-1 and TRBJ2-2, with a weak D call TRBD2 (6 bases). This clonotype was sampled from an adult who was a healthcare worker with PCR-confirmed SARS-CoV-2 infection or an uninfected control (not recorded which). CDR3 bases: TGCACCCCGGGACTTCAGAACACCGGGGAGCTGTTTTTT. It encodes CTPGLQNTGELFF.